A single sample is the source of the 6 T cell receptor beta chains below, sequenced in a study of tumor-infiltrating lymphocytes in primary liver carcinoma. Starting material of 400 to 600 ng total RNA yielded TCR beta cDNA via a constant-region primer. Slightly modified ARM-PCR with three nested multiplex PCR rounds yielded TCR beta libraries. Forward primers for TRBV1-TRBV30 and a C-beta reverse primer served the first two PCR rounds, at around 9 cycles each. TCRdb used MiXCR to reprocess the multiplex PCR reads, holding one entry per CDR3 protein. The data show around 330,000 distinct CDR3 sequences, less than 75% seen once. The researchers obtained blood RNA from unsorted whole blood and also extracted germline DNA. Sequences were obtained from peripheral blood. Receptor source: a man in his forties with primary liver carcinoma and hepatitis B virus infection.

Concerning this clonotype itself: This could be a read error, since a much larger clone is one nucleotide away. This chain uses TRBV6-1 with TRBJ2-3, with D unclear. Germline lookup yields CDR1 MNHNS and CDR2 SASEGT. This CDR3 has 13 amino acids. In DNA, the CDR3 is TGTGCCATCAGTGAACACCGCACAGATACGCAGTATTTT. Translation gives CAISEHRTDTQYF.

Of note for this clonotype: Mismatch with germline at one junction end may stem from a read error. The V gene is TRBV11-3, the J gene TRBJ2-7; D unclear. CDR1 and CDR2 (germline): SGHNT, YENEEA. The CDR3 contains 13 residues. The CDR3 DNA follows: TGTGCCAGCAGCTCAACACCTAACTACGAGCGGTACTTC. Its translation is CASSSTPNYERYF.

The genes are TRBV24-1 and TRBJ2-5; a possible D gene is TRBD2 (5 bases). The CDR3 is made up of 12 amino acids. V dropped 0 bases and J dropped 13 bases, with 11 bases sitting between them. CDR1 and CDR2 (germline): KGHDR, SFDVKD. The CDR3 sequence: CATSDLAGVRYF. DNA of the CDR3: TGTGCCACCAGTGATTTGGCGGGTGTTCGGTACTTC.

Points on this clonotype: This may be a read error: a much more frequent sequence differs by one nucleotide. In this CDR3 the conserved last residue, phenylalanine or tryptophan, is missing, so a read error is likely. The chain employs TRBV4-1 and TRBJ1-6; 7 bases are shared with TRBD1. The junction had 9 bases not matched to a gene; V was cut back by 4 bases and J by 0 bases. The CDR3 is made up of 18 amino acids. Germline V CDR1 and CDR2: MGHRA, YSYEKL. The chain's CDR3 is CASSPDLTGSSYNSPLHS. CDR3 sequence (DNA): TGCGCCAGCAGCCCCGATTTGACAGGGAGCTCCTATAATTCACCCCTCCACTCT.

As regards this clonotype: A much larger clonotype is one base distant, so this may be a read error. CDR3 nucleotides: TGTGCCATCAGCCACGGACAGGGCAAAAACATTCAGTACTTC. Its translation is CAISHGQGKNIQYF. The chain uses TRBV6-2 or TRBV6-3 and TRBJ2-4, with 8 bases that match TRBD1. V was clipped by 10 bases and J by 3 bases; unmatched bases: 8. The CDR3 consists of 14 residues. Per germline, CDR1 MNHEY and CDR2 SVGEGT.

This clonotype has more than one count but fewer than ten. A read error may be the cause here, since a much bigger clone is one base away. CDR3 DNA: TGTACCAGCAAACTAGCGGAGACCCAGTACTTC. This sequence encodes CTSKLAETQYF. The chain recombines TRBV6-2 or TRBV6-3 with TRBJ2-5, with 7 bases fitting TRBD2. Germline CDR1 and CDR2: MNHEY and SVGEGT. The CDR3 runs to 11 residues.